Listed here is a single T cell receptor (beta chain). The sample belongs to a study of blood T cell repertoires in COVID-19. Turning to the study itself: Samples came from the United States, Italy and Spain, spanning acute and convalescent COVID-19.

Original data processing: Reference gene primer amplification in the assay estimated nucleated cell counts. Libraries were prepared by immunoSEQ multiplex PCR; TCRdb keeps only in-frame clonotypes and omits some of them. V and J calls and clone size are copied from that table; D and trimming were computed from the DNA. The sample holds 140,000 to 150,000 clones; approximately 91% are singletons and the top ten take over 2%. The sample was peripheral blood. This sequence was found in a human donor in a cohort sampled during active COVID-19.

CDR3 sequence reads: CASSGGPDTQYF. The CDR3 DNA reads TGCGCCAGCAGCGGCGGCCCAGATACGCAGTATTTT. The V and J genes are TRBV5-1 and TRBJ2-3; D gene ambiguous. This CDR3 is 12 amino acids long. CDR1 and CDR2 (germline): SGHRS, YFSETQ. V dropped 4 bases and J dropped 4 bases, with 7 bases sitting between them.